The present T cell receptor (beta chain) was sequenced within a study of cytomegalovirus exposure and HLA in healthy donors. As to this clone: Its antigen is still unknown.

In germline, CDR1 is SGHNT, CDR2 YENEEA. J gave up 3 bases and V 5 bases, and 4 bases lay outside the gene matches. This CDR3 is built from 16 residues. Notes on the study in general: Reports indicate that TCR beta sequences accurately predicted the HLA-A and HLA-B alleles of most subjects.

13 Jbeta primers and 60 Vbeta primers were used for the PCR. Clones were read by immunoSEQ multiplex PCR, and TCRdb kept only the in-frame ones, dropping some. The sample shows roughly 130,000 clones, about 73% of them seen only once. Sequencing used PBMCs. V is TRBV11-3 and J is TRBJ2-3; 14 nucleotides align to TRBD2. The sequence derives from a woman in her 40s in good health and CMV-seropositive. The CDR3 nucleotides are TGTGCCAGCAGCCCCGGGACTAGCGGGAGAACAGATACGCAGTATTTT. Its translation: CASSPGTSGRTDTQYF.